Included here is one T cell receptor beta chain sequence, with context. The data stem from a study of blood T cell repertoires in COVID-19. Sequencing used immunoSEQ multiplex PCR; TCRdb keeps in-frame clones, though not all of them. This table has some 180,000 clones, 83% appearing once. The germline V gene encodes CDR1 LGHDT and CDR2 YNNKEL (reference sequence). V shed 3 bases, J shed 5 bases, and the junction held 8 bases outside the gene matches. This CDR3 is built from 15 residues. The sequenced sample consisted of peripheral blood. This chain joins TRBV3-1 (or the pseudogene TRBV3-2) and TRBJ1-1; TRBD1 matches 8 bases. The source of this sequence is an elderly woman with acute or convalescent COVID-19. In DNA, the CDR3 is TGTGCCAGCAGCCATCTATTGGACAGGGCAACTGAAGCTTTCTTT. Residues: CASSHLLDRATEAFF.